What follows are 15 T cell receptor beta chains derived from one specimen sequenced in a study of CD8+CD57+ T cells in acquired aplastic anemia. Only patients with CD8+CD57+ cell expansion on flow cytometry were chosen for sequencing. Genomic DNA constituted the template upon which TCR beta VDJ and CDR3 profiling was performed. A single record per CDR3 protein comes from TCRdb applying MiXCR to the reads. The table has about 160,000 distinct CDR3 sequences, less than 50% seen once. Sequencing was done on a sample of sorted CD4+, CD8+, or CD8+CD57+ T cells (not recorded which) from PBMCs. All receptors come from a human donor with aplastic anemia.

The table lists this clonotype with a few counts. This rearrangement joins TRBV6-2 or TRBV6-3 to TRBJ2-7; D remains unclear. This CDR3 has 13 residues. The germline V gene has CDR1 MNHEY and CDR2 SVGEGT. V lost 5 bases, J lost 2 bases, and 10 bases lay in between. The CDR3 region has the DNA TGTGCCAGCAGTATAAATCCTACCTACGAGCAGTACTTC. Translation gives CASSINPTYEQYF.

V is TRBV7-9 and J is TRBJ2-7; the D gene is possibly TRBD2 (6 bases). The CDR3 extends over 14 amino acids. V was clipped by 1 base and J by 8 bases, with 15 bases between them. Germline V gives CDR1 SEHNR, CDR2 FQNEAQ (reference sequence). CDR3 DNA sequence: TGTGCCAGCAGCTTAGTCGGGGGAGATGACAAGCAGTACGTC. This translates into CASSLVGGDDKQYV.

This clonotype was detected ten times or more. The chain carries TRBV24-1 and TRBJ2-7, with 7 nucleotides matching TRBD1. The V segment lost 9 bases and the J segment 1 base; nucleotides outside the gene matches: 5. The CDR3 extends over 13 amino acids. CDR1 is KGHDR and CDR2 is SFDVKD in the germline V gene. The CDR3 bases are TGTGCCACCCGGGACAGCAATTCCTACGAGCAGTACTTC. This translates into CATRDSNSYEQYF.

J is TRBJ1-5 and V is TRBV7-6; D is ambiguous. The V gene's germline CDR1 is SGHVS and CDR2 FNYEAQ. V lost 3 bases, J lost 5 bases, and 8 bases lay in between. The length of the CDR3 is 13 residues. CDR3 bases: TGTGCCAGCAGCTTCGACGGAGATCAGCCCCAGCATTTT. Translation gives CASSFDGDQPQHF.

The chain employs TRBV20-1 and TRBJ1-2; D is unresolved. CDR3 length: 13 residues. Trimming stripped 0 bases from V and 5 bases from J, with 10 bases between. Germline CDR1 and CDR2: DFQATT and SNEGSKA (reference sequence). CDR3 coding DNA: TGCAGTGCTAGAGATTTCGGAGAGTATGGCTACACCTTC. Its protein is CSARDFGEYGYTF.

V and J are TRBV2 and TRBJ2-7, with D hard to call. With 5 bases removed from V and 3 bases from J, the gap between germline ends came to 14 bases. CDR1 is SNHLY, CDR2 FYNNEI, per germline. The CDR3 length is 14 residues. The CDR3 region is CASSYGHPNYEQYF. CDR3 bases: TGTGCCAGCAGTTACGGGCATCCTAACTACGAGCAGTACTTC.

This clonotype was seen repeatedly, ten times or more. CDR3 loop: CASSLGYNEQFF. For the CDR3, the DNA is TGTGCCAGTAGTTTGGGATACAATGAGCAGTTCTTC. This rearrangement joins TRBV19 to TRBJ2-1, with D unclear. CDR3 size: 12 residues. Germline values: CDR1 LNHDA, CDR2 SQIVND (reference sequence). Trimming removed 5 bases at V and 4 bases at J, with 6 bases between.

With regard to this clonotype: Since a much larger clone is just one base distant, this may be a read error. The J gene is TRBJ2-3, the V gene TRBV13, with D possibly being TRBD2 (5 bases). Trimming took 4 bases from V and 6 from J, leaving 14 bases between them. Looked up from germline, CDR1 is PRHDT and CDR2 is FYEKMQ (reference sequence). CDR3 length equals 14 residues. The CDR3 region has the DNA TGTGCCAGCAGCTCCTTTGGGAGCCCGGATACGCAGTATTTT. This gives the protein CASSSFGSPDTQYF.

The J gene is TRBJ2-1, the V gene TRBV7-8; 7 bases agree with TRBD1. This CDR3 has 14 residues. The V gene's germline CDR1 is SGHVS and CDR2 FQNEAQ. The trim removed 8 bases at V and 5 bases at J, leaving 9 bases unmatched. CDR3 in amino acids: CASAVGTANNEQFF. The CDR3 nucleotides are TGTGCCAGCGCGGTAGGGACAGCTAACAATGAGCAGTTCTTC.

The chain recombines TRBV24-1 with TRBJ2-1; no reliable D call. With 3 bases removed from V and 7 bases from J, the gap between germline ends came to 6 bases. Germline V gives CDR1 KGHDR, CDR2 SFDVKD. This CDR3 spans 12 amino acids. The CDR3 protein is CATSDHGNEQFF. CDR3 DNA: TGTGCCACCAGTGATCACGGGAATGAGCAGTTCTTC.

There are many counts of this clonotype. This chain connects TRBV19 to TRBJ1-3, with D possibly being TRBD1 (5 bases). CDR3 length equals 15 residues. CDR1 and CDR2 from the germline V gene are LNHDA and SQIVND (reference sequence). V lost 6 bases to trimming and J lost 2 bases, with 14 bases between them. CDR3 residues: CASRGDFYAGNTIYF. The CDR3 coding sequence is TGTGCCAGTAGGGGGGATTTCTACGCTGGAAACACCATATATTTT.

There are a few counts of this clonotype. This rearrangement joins TRBV6-2 or TRBV6-3 to TRBJ2-1, with 11 bases aligning to TRBD2. V was clipped by 6 bases and J by 2 bases; unmatched bases: 6. This CDR3 spans 16 amino acids. The germline gives CDR1 MNHEY, CDR2 SVGEGT. CDR3 in DNA: TGTGCCAGCAGGTATGATAGCGGGAGGGCCTACAATGAGCAGTTCTTC. Protein: CASRYDSGRAYNEQFF.

The chain combines TRBV20-1 with TRBJ2-5, with D unresolved. This CDR3 has 10 residues. Trimming removed 4 bases at V and 1 base at J, with 1 base between. Germline assignment: CDR1 DFQATT and CDR2 SNEGSKA (reference sequence). The CDR3 DNA is TGCAGTGCTATCCAAGAGACCCAGTACTTC. Translated: CSAIQETQYF.

This clonotype was counted ten times or more. The chain has TRBV29-1 and TRBJ2-1; no reliable D call. Germline CDR1 and CDR2: SQVTM and ANQGSEA. The CDR3 loop spans 15 amino acids. V lost 3 bases and J lost 6, with 18 bases in between. This chain's CDR3 is CSVDSWENLGNEQFF. The CDR3 DNA reads as TGCAGCGTTGACTCTTGGGAAAATTTAGGCAATGAGCAGTTCTTC.

The V and J genes are TRBV25-1 and TRBJ1-1; perhaps TRBD1 as D (5 bases). V was cut by 2 bases and J by 7 bases, with 11 bases left in between. Germline V CDR1 and CDR2: MGHDK, SYGVNS. The CDR3 is made up of 13 amino acids. This chain's CDR3 is CASSEIGDFEAFF. The CDR3 nucleotides read TGTGCCAGCAGTGAAATAGGGGATTTTGAAGCTTTCTTT. Looking up the rest from reference TRBV25-1 and TRBJ1-1 gives the full variable domain: EADIYQTPRYLVIGTGKKITLECSQTMGHDKMYWYQQDPGMELHLIHYSYGVNSTEKGDLSSESTVSRIRTEHFPLTLESARPSHTSQYLCASSEIGDFEAFFGQGTRLTVV.